This TCR beta chain stems from a study of shared clonotypes between healthy human individuals. The overall study: CD4 naive cells filled three plates per donor, CD4 memory three, CD8 naive two and CD8 memory one.

As concerns this clone: What it binds is unknown.

In germline, CDR1 is LNHDA, CDR2 SQIVND (reference sequence). The CDR3 contains 15 residues. Trimming took 4 bases from V and 6 from J; bases not matched to a gene: 6. Repertoires were generated with immunoSEQ multiplex PCR, while TCRdb's copy carries only in-frame clones and drops some. The sample lists around 2,000,000 clones; about 95% were seen once. The naive CD8 fraction comprised CD45RO-negative cells positively selected for CCR7 and excluded terminally differentiated effector memory CD45RA+ cells. Broader study findings: Genetic and exposure-history diversity was limited by the small donor number. Across a handful of donors, naive CD4 shared around 5.4%, naive CD8 more than 3%, memory CD4 over 2%, memory CD8 around 0.36%.

What was sequenced was naive CD8+ T cells sorted from blood. The gene calls are TRBV19 and TRBJ2-7; 13 nucleotides agree with TRBD2. The sequence was obtained from a man between 18 and 35 years old in good health. CDR3 protein: CASSNGLAGDREQYF. In DNA, the CDR3 is TGTGCCAGTAGTAACGGACTAGCGGGAGATCGCGAGCAGTACTTC.